This note documents a single TCR beta chain sequence. Enrolment of Seattle patients took place during active infection, and they were followed longitudinally. CDR1 and CDR2 (germline): ENHRY, SYGVKD. V was cut by 7 bases and J by 2 bases, with 14 bases left in between. The CDR3 has 14 residues. These data come from a study of blood T cell repertoires in COVID-19. Source study methods: Reference gene primer amplification gave nucleated cell count estimates. Clones were sequenced by immunoSEQ multiplex PCR, and TCRdb holds only the in-frame ones, with some missing. V and J calls and clone size are those listed in that table; D and trimming were worked out from the DNA. The repertoire holds 200,000 to 250,000 clones, 82% seen once, with approximately 5% in the top ten.

This sequence originates from a woman aged 70 to 79 with COVID-19, enrolled during active disease. Sequenced input: peripheral blood. The chain combines TRBV10-3 with TRBJ2-5; perhaps TRBD2 as D (6 bases). CDR3 region: CAIKKSGGQETQYF. The CDR3 nucleotides are TGTGCCATCAAAAAAAGCGGAGGGCAAGAGACCCAGTACTTC.